A selection of T cell receptor beta chains follows, all from one sample in a study of blood T cell repertoires in COVID-19. Assay used: immunoSEQ multiplex PCR; TCRdb lists only in-frame clones, some missing. The table shows fewer than 350,000 clones, with roughly 91% occurring only once. The specimen was PBMCs or T cells enriched from blood (not recorded which). All receptors derive from a woman in her thirties or forties with acute COVID-19. Each CDR3 is given with its conserved first and last residue. D genes are given only for firm matches. Clone size is stated in some rows and not others, as once, few, many or a class when expanded.

j_call: TRBJ2-2
clone_size: -
d_call: -
v_call: TRBV4-3
cdr3_aa: CASSQDEISGELFF
cdr3_nt: TGCGCCAGCAGCCAAGATGAGATTAGCGGGGAGCTGTTTTTT

j_call: TRBJ2-3
clone_size: -
d_call: -
v_call: TRBV27
cdr3_aa: CASSLALGKVDTQYF
cdr3_nt: TGTGCCAGCAGTTTGGCACTAGGCAAGGTAGATACGCAGTATTTT

j_call: TRBJ1-3
clone_size: -
d_call: -
v_call: TRBV5-1
cdr3_aa: CASSPGAGNTIYF
cdr3_nt: TGCGCCAGCAGCCCGGGTGCTGGAAACACCATATATTTT

j_call: TRBJ1-6
clone_size: -
d_call: -
v_call: TRBV15
cdr3_aa: CATSRDRPGSSYNSPLHF
cdr3_nt: TGTGCCACCAGCAGAGATCGGCCGGGGAGCTCCTATAATTCACCCCTCCACTTT

j_call: TRBJ1-2
clone_size: -
d_call: TRBD1
v_call: TRBV28
cdr3_aa: CASSLVGDRGRGGYTF
cdr3_nt: TGTGCCAGCAGTTTGGTGGGGGACAGGGGGCGCGGCGGCTACACCTTC

j_call: TRBJ2-4
clone_size: -
d_call: -
v_call: TRBV6-5
cdr3_aa: CASSYKAGAKNIQYF
cdr3_nt: TGTGCCAGCAGTTACAAAGCGGGAGCCAAAAACATTCAGTACTTC

j_call: TRBJ1-5
clone_size: -
d_call: TRBD1
v_call: TRBV19
cdr3_aa: CASSTHSQGGNQPQHF
cdr3_nt: TGTGCCAGTAGTACGCACTCACAGGGGGGCAATCAGCCCCAGCATTTT

j_call: TRBJ2-3
clone_size: -
d_call: TRBD2
v_call: TRBV19
cdr3_aa: CATALGGSDTQYF
cdr3_nt: TGTGCCACCGCGCTCGGGGGGTCGGATACGCAGTATTTT

j_call: TRBJ2-7
clone_size: -
d_call: -
v_call: TRBV12-3/TRBV12-4
cdr3_aa: CASLGGGYEQYF
cdr3_nt: TGTGCCAGCCTAGGGGGGGGCTACGAGCAGTACTTC

j_call: TRBJ2-1
clone_size: -
d_call: -
v_call: TRBV7-9
cdr3_aa: CASSLIGGYEQFF
cdr3_nt: TGTGCCAGCAGCTTAATAGGGGGTTATGAGCAGTTCTTC

j_call: TRBJ2-3
clone_size: -
d_call: -
v_call: TRBV18
cdr3_aa: CASSPRGFRTDTQYF
cdr3_nt: TGTGCCAGCTCACCACGGGGCTTTCGCACAGATACGCAGTATTTT

j_call: TRBJ2-1
clone_size: -
d_call: -
v_call: TRBV4-1
cdr3_aa: CASSFGGTPSLDEQFF
cdr3_nt: TGCGCCAGCAGCTTTGGGGGGACGCCGTCGTTGGATGAGCAGTTCTTC

j_call: TRBJ2-2
clone_size: -
d_call: -
v_call: TRBV6-6
cdr3_aa: CASSYSTSRHTGELFF
cdr3_nt: TGTGCCAGCAGTTACTCGACAAGCCGACACACCGGGGAGCTGTTTTTT

j_call: TRBJ2-1
clone_size: -
d_call: TRBD2
v_call: TRBV28
cdr3_aa: CASSVLASGGYNEQFF
cdr3_nt: TGTGCCAGCAGCGTGCTTGCTAGCGGGGGCTACAATGAGCAGTTCTTC

j_call: TRBJ1-4
clone_size: -
d_call: TRBD1
v_call: TRBV4-1
cdr3_aa: CASSLVGQGAEKLFF
cdr3_nt: TGCGCCAGCAGCCTAGTGGGACAGGGGGCGGAAAAACTGTTTTTT

j_call: TRBJ2-7
clone_size: -
d_call: -
v_call: TRBV11-1
cdr3_aa: CASSPSRRPYEQYF
cdr3_nt: TGTGCCAGCAGCCCTTCGCGGAGACCCTACGAGCAGTACTTC

j_call: TRBJ2-7
clone_size: -
d_call: -
v_call: TRBV4-1
cdr3_aa: CASSQEEQRVYEQYF
cdr3_nt: TGCGCCAGCAGCCAAGAGGAACAGAGGGTCTACGAGCAGTACTTC

j_call: TRBJ1-2
clone_size: -
d_call: -
v_call: TRBV19
cdr3_aa: CASSISAGGRSIGYTF
cdr3_nt: TGTGCCAGTAGTATATCGGCGGGAGGGCGTAGTATTGGCTACACCTTC

j_call: TRBJ2-1
clone_size: -
d_call: TRBD1
v_call: TRBV2
cdr3_aa: CASHRQGSYNEQFF
cdr3_nt: TGTGCCAGCCACCGACAGGGCTCCTACAATGAGCAGTTCTTC

j_call: TRBJ2-5
clone_size: once
d_call: TRBD2
v_call: TRBV12-5
cdr3_aa: CASGSPSGRAGETQYF
cdr3_nt: TGTGCTAGTGGTTCGCCTAGCGGGAGGGCCGGGGAGACCCAGTACTTC

j_call: TRBJ2-7
clone_size: -
d_call: TRBD1
v_call: TRBV5-4
cdr3_aa: CASRPGQGANEQYF
cdr3_nt: TGTGCCAGCAGACCGGGACAGGGGGCGAACGAGCAGTACTTC

j_call: TRBJ1-3
clone_size: -
d_call: -
v_call: TRBV7-2
cdr3_aa: CASRGGGTSGNTIYF
cdr3_nt: TGTGCCAGCAGGGGAGGGGGGACCTCTGGAAACACCATATATTTT

j_call: TRBJ1-1
clone_size: -
d_call: -
v_call: TRBV28
cdr3_aa: CASSLGQGRRTEAFF
cdr3_nt: TGTGCCAGCAGTTTAGGGCAGGGCAGACGCACTGAAGCTTTCTTT

j_call: TRBJ2-1
clone_size: many
d_call: -
v_call: TRBV10-3
cdr3_aa: CATAAGLGNNEQFF
cdr3_nt: TGTGCCACCGCCGCGGGACTGGGAAACAATGAGCAGTTCTTC

j_call: TRBJ2-5
clone_size: -
d_call: -
v_call: TRBV7-9
cdr3_aa: CASSTVGGPEETQYF
cdr3_nt: TGTGCCAGCAGCACCGTCGGGGGGCCAGAAGAGACCCAGTACTTC

j_call: TRBJ2-6
clone_size: once
d_call: -
v_call: TRBV21-1
cdr3_aa: CASRTIPSGANVLTF
cdr3_nt: TGTGCCAGCAGAACAATCCCCTCTGGGGCCAACGTCCTGACTTTC

j_call: TRBJ2-3
clone_size: once
d_call: -
v_call: TRBV5-4
cdr3_aa: CASSLSTSRGRDTQYF
cdr3_nt: TGTGCCAGCAGCTTATCGACTAGCAGGGGCAGGGATACGCAGTATTTT

j_call: TRBJ1-6
clone_size: few
d_call: TRBD1
v_call: TRBV3-1/TRBV3-2
cdr3_aa: CASSLDRANSPLHF
cdr3_nt: TGTGCCAGCAGCCTGGACAGGGCAAATTCACCCCTCCACTTT

j_call: TRBJ2-1
clone_size: -
d_call: -
v_call: TRBV21-1
cdr3_aa: CASSKVDSLNEQFF
cdr3_nt: TGTGCCAGCAGCAAAGTGGACAGCCTTAATGAGCAGTTCTTC

j_call: TRBJ2-7
clone_size: -
d_call: TRBD1
v_call: TRBV18
cdr3_aa: CASSPTPTGLSYEQYF
cdr3_nt: TGTGCCAGCTCACCAACCCCGACAGGGCTCTCCTACGAGCAGTACTTC

j_call: TRBJ2-5
clone_size: -
d_call: TRBD2
v_call: TRBV3-1/TRBV3-2
cdr3_aa: CASSQSLAGGQETQYF
cdr3_nt: TGTGCCAGCAGCCAGTCCCTAGCGGGAGGCCAAGAGACCCAGTACTTC

j_call: TRBJ2-5
clone_size: -
d_call: TRBD1
v_call: TRBV7-2
cdr3_aa: CASSFEGAGLKAETQYF
cdr3_nt: TGTGCCAGCAGCTTCGAGGGGGCAGGTCTAAAGGCAGAGACCCAGTACTTC

j_call: TRBJ1-5
clone_size: once
d_call: -
v_call: TRBV7-2
cdr3_aa: CASSLRGAFQPQHF
cdr3_nt: TGTGCCAGCAGCTTACGGGGGGCGTTTCAGCCCCAGCATTTT

j_call: TRBJ1-2
clone_size: -
d_call: -
v_call: TRBV15
cdr3_aa: CATLRQGSGDGYTF
cdr3_nt: TGTGCCACGCTCCGGCAGGGTTCTGGAGATGGCTACACCTTC

j_call: TRBJ1-2
clone_size: once
d_call: TRBD1
v_call: TRBV7-9
cdr3_aa: CASSLLRQGESYTF
cdr3_nt: TGTGCCAGCAGCTTACTTCGGCAGGGGGAAAGCTACACCTTC

j_call: TRBJ1-2
clone_size: -
d_call: -
v_call: TRBV5-4
cdr3_aa: CASSSAGVYGYTF
cdr3_nt: TGTGCCAGCAGCTCGGCGGGGGTCTATGGCTACACCTTC

j_call: TRBJ1-5
clone_size: once
d_call: -
v_call: TRBV30
cdr3_aa: CAWSANLNQPQHF
cdr3_nt: TGTGCCTGGAGTGCTAATCTGAATCAGCCCCAGCATTTT

j_call: TRBJ1-2
clone_size: few
d_call: -
v_call: TRBV25-1
cdr3_aa: CASSGPDGYTF
cdr3_nt: TGTGCCAGCAGTGGCCCAGATGGCTACACCTTC

j_call: TRBJ2-7
clone_size: -
d_call: TRBD1
v_call: TRBV11-3
cdr3_aa: CASSFQGVYEQYF
cdr3_nt: TGTGCCAGCAGCTTCCAGGGGGTCTACGAGCAGTACTTC

j_call: TRBJ2-1
clone_size: -
d_call: -
v_call: TRBV29-1
cdr3_aa: CSVETDNEQFF
cdr3_nt: TGCAGCGTTGAGACAGACAATGAGCAGTTCTTC